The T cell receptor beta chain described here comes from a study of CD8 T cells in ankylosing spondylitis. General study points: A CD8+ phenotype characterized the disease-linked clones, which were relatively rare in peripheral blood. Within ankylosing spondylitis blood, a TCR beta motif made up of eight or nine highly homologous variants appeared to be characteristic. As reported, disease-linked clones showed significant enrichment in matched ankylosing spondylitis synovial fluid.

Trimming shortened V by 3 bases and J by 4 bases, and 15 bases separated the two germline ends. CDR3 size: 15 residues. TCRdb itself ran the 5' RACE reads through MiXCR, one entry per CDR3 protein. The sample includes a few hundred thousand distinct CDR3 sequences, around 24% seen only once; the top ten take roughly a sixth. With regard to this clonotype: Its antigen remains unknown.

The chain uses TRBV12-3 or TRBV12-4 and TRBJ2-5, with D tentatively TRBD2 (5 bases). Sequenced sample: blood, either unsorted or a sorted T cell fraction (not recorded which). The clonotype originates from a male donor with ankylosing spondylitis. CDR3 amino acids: CASSFTGEGPETQYF. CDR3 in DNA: TGTGCCAGCAGTTTTACGGGTGAGGGCCCAGAGACCCAGTACTTC.